A single sample gave rise to the 25 T cell receptor beta chains below, sequenced in a study of blood T cell repertoires in COVID-19. Here immunoSEQ multiplex PCR was the method, and the copy in TCRdb shows in-frame clones only, minus some. The sample lists roughly 440,000 clones, about nine tenths occurring once. The sequenced sample was peripheral blood. These receptors all come from a woman between 50 and 59 years old with COVID-19, enrolled during active disease.

J is TRBJ2-4 and V is TRBV19; D uncertain. Trimming removed 0 bases from V and 8 bases from J, with 14 bases in between. Germline V gives CDR1 LNHDA, CDR2 SQIVND (reference sequence). The CDR3 is 15 residues long. CDR3 in amino acids: CASSIDSSSIDIQYF. CDR3 coding DNA: TGTGCCAGTAGTATAGATTCCTCGAGCATAGACATTCAGTACTTC.

This clone has just a few counts. CDR3 in DNA: TGTGCCAGCTCACCATCCGCGGATAGCGATGAGCAGTTCTTC. Protein: CASSPSADSDEQFF. The V and J genes are TRBV18 and TRBJ2-1; D possibly corresponds to TRBD2 (5 bases). The CDR3 spans 14 residues. The V gene lost 2 bases and the J gene lost 8 bases, with 13 bases spanning the gap. In germline, CDR1 is KGHSH, CDR2 LQKENI.

DNA of the CDR3: TGTGCCAGCAGCTTAGATCCCGTGGGGCGAACTGAAGCTTTCTTT. Translated: CASSLDPVGRTEAFF. This rearrangement joins TRBV11-2 to TRBJ1-1, with D maybe TRBD1 (5 bases). The ends were cut back, 0 bases at V and 5 bases at J, with 13 bases in the middle. Germline CDR1 and CDR2: SGHAT and FQNNGV. The CDR3 is 15 amino acids.

This chain uses TRBV28 with TRBJ1-1; tentative D call: TRBD1 (5 bases). CDR1 and CDR2 (germline): MDHEN, SYDVKM. The CDR3 runs 15 residues. Trimming removed 5 bases from V and 4 bases from J, with 17 bases in between. The CDR3 is CASSGWTWGGTEAFF. The DNA of the CDR3 is TGTGCCAGCAGTGGCTGGACCTGGGGCGGCACTGAAGCTTTCTTT.

This clone was detected only a few times. This sequence joins TRBV7-8 and TRBJ2-3; maybe TRBD1 (5 bases). Germline CDR1 reads SGHVS; CDR2 reads FQNEAQ. Trimming left V 5 bases short and J 2 bases short, with 11 bases between. The CDR3 runs to 14 residues. As DNA, the CDR3 is TGTGCCAGCAGCCGACGACAGCTCACAGATACGCAGTATTTT. It specifies CASSRRQLTDTQYF. Using reference TRBV7-8 and TRBJ2-3 for the parts outside the CDR3, the full variable domain is GAGVSQSPRYKVAKRGQDVALRCDPISGHVSLFWYQQALGQGPEFLTYFQNEAQLDKSGLPSDRFFAERPEGSVSTLKIQRTQQEDSAVYLCASSRRQLTDTQYFGPGTRLTVL.

In its sample, this clone was seen once. The rearrangement joins TRBV28 to TRBJ1-1; 8 bases fit TRBD1. Germline V gives CDR1 MDHEN, CDR2 SYDVKM. The CDR3 runs to 14 residues. Germline trimming cut 8 bases from V and 1 base from J; bases unmatched to any gene: 6. The CDR3 is CASGTQGANTEAFF. CDR3 DNA sequence: TGTGCCAGCGGCACTCAGGGGGCGAACACTGAAGCTTTCTTT.

The rearrangement joins TRBV28 to TRBJ1-1; D remains ambiguous. V was shortened by 3 bases and J by 1 base, with 9 bases between the two germline ends. The CDR3 extends over 14 amino acids. Germline V gene lookup returns CDR1 MDHEN and CDR2 SYDVKM. The CDR3 loop reads CASSFVQSNTEAFF. The CDR3 DNA reads TGTGCCAGCAGTTTTGTACAGTCGAACACTGAAGCTTTCTTT. The full variable domain, in which reference TRBV28 and TRBJ1-1 provide the parts outside the CDR3, is DVKVTQSSRYLVKRTGEKVFLECVQDMDHENMFWYRQDPGLGLRLIYFSYDVKMKEKGDIPEGYSVSREKKERFSLILESASTNQTSMYLCASSFVQSNTEAFFGQGTRLTVV.

J is TRBJ1-5 and V is TRBV19; 10 positions agree with TRBD1. J lost 5 bases, V lost 8 bases, and 12 bases had no gene match. Germline V gene lookup returns CDR1 LNHDA and CDR2 SQIVND (reference sequence). The CDR3 contains 16 residues. For the CDR3, the DNA is TGTGCCAGTCGCGCCGGGACAGGGGCGATTTATCAGCCCCAGCATTTT. Translating gives CASRAGTGAIYQPQHF.

The chain links TRBV2 to TRBJ1-3; D is possibly TRBD1 (6 bases). Germline CDR1 is SNHLY and CDR2 is FYNNEI. The CDR3 is made up of 14 amino acids. The V end was cut by 6 bases, the J end by 4 bases, with 13 bases between. The CDR3 is CASRNRVLGNTIYF. CDR3 in DNA: TGTGCCAGCAGGAACAGGGTTCTCGGAAACACCATATATTTT.

The table lists this clone with a count of one. The rearrangement uses TRBV20-1 and TRBJ1-4; D unclear. V lost 3 bases to trimming and J lost 0 bases, with 8 bases between them. The CDR3 runs 14 residues. Germline assignment: CDR1 DFQATT and CDR2 SNEGSKA (reference sequence). CDR3 protein: CSASIQATNEKLFF. As DNA, the CDR3 is TGCAGTGCTAGTATACAAGCAACTAATGAAAAACTGTTTTTT.

The chain uses TRBV7-8 and TRBJ2-3; D perhaps matches TRBD2 (7 bases). Germline lookup yields CDR1 SGHVS and CDR2 FQNEAQ. The V end lost 0 bases, the J end lost 2 bases, and 15 bases lay between the germline ends. This CDR3 has 17 amino acids. CDR3 nucleotides: TGTGCCAGCAGCTTAGCGGGCGGGGGCCCGAACACAGATACGCAGTATTTT. Translation gives CASSLAGGGPNTDTQYF.

This clone was observed at least ten times. The V call is TRBV19, the J call TRBJ1-1; D is perhaps TRBD1 (5 bases). Germline loops: CDR1 LNHDA, CDR2 SQIVND (reference sequence). V lost 6 bases, J lost 4 bases, and 15 bases lay in between. The CDR3 is made up of 14 amino acids. CDR3 in DNA: TGTGCCAGTAGCTCTATCGGGGGAGGCACTGAAGCTTTCTTT. Amino acid sequence: CASSSIGGGTEAFF.

The V and J genes are TRBV11-2 and TRBJ2-7, with D perhaps TRBD2 (5 bases). V lost 5 bases and J lost 2, with 13 bases in between. The CDR3 consists of 14 residues. Germline CDR1 and CDR2: SGHAT and FQNNGV. CDR3 nucleotides: TGTGCCAGCAGCCCAGGACTCCACGCCTACGAGCAGTACTTC. Protein sequence: CASSPGLHAYEQYF. Combining the CDR3 with reference TRBV11-2 and TRBJ2-7 gives the whole variable domain EAGVAQSPRYKIIEKRQSVAFWCNPISGHATLYWYQQILGQGPKLLIQFQNNGVVDDSQLPKDRFSAERLKGVDSTLKIQPAKLEDSAVYLCASSPGLHAYEQYFGPGTRLTVT.

The chain has TRBV4-2 and TRBJ1-2; 9 nucleotides match TRBD1. CDR3 length: 15 residues. V trimming: 4 bases; J trimming: 8 bases; junction bases outside the gene matches: 11. Germline assignment: CDR1 LGHNA and CDR2 YNFKEQ. The CDR3 reads CASSPTGGAGIGYTF. For the CDR3, the DNA is TGTGCCAGCAGCCCCACAGGGGGCGCGGGGATAGGCTACACCTTC.

The J gene is TRBJ1-3, the V gene TRBV5-1; TRBD1 matches at 10 bases. The CDR3 covers 16 residues. The V gene end was trimmed by 4 bases and the J gene end by 0 bases; junction bases not matched to a gene: 4. From germline, CDR1 is SGHRS and CDR2 YFSETQ. The CDR3 loop is CASSGRTGGSGNTIYF. CDR3 coding DNA: TGCGCCAGCAGCGGGAGGACAGGGGGCTCTGGAAACACCATATATTTT. The full variable domain, completed using reference TRBV5-1 and TRBJ1-3, is KAGVTQTPRYLIKTRGQQVTLSCSPISGHRSVSWYQQTPGQGLQFLFEYFSETQRNKGNFPGRFSGRQFSNSRSEMNVSTLELGDSALYLCASSGRTGGSGNTIYFGEGSWLTVV.

This clone showed up just once. The chain combines TRBV10-3 with TRBJ2-3; TRBD1 is a possible D gene (5 bases). V lost 9 bases and J 2 bases, leaving 12 bases between the germline ends. Per germline, CDR1 ENHRY and CDR2 SYGVKD. This CDR3 has 13 amino acids. DNA for the CDR3: TGTGCCATATCGGACACTGTCACAGATACGCAGTATTTT. Protein product: CAISDTVTDTQYF.

The gene calls are TRBV27 and TRBJ1-1, with D tentatively TRBD1 (5 bases). Germline CDR1 MNHEY, CDR2 SMNVEV (reference sequence). CDR3 length equals 13 residues. Trimming took 3 bases from V and 4 from J, leaving 9 bases between them. CDR3 DNA: TGTGCCAGCAGTTTGGCAGGGTTCACTGAAGCTTTCTTT. Its translation: CASSLAGFTEAFF.

The gene calls are TRBV27 and TRBJ2-7, with 8 bases identical to TRBD1. Germline V gene data show CDR1 as MNHEY and CDR2 as SMNVEV (reference sequence). The CDR3 is 14 amino acids. Trimming cost V 7 bases and J 4 bases; bases outside gene matches: 9. The CDR3 nucleotides are TGTGCCAGCAAGACCGGACAGGGCGGGTACGAGCAGTACTTC. Translated, it gives CASKTGQGGYEQYF.

The chain recombines TRBV6-5 with TRBJ2-7; possible D gene TRBD2, 5 bases. V lost 8 bases and J lost 8, with 19 bases in between. This CDR3 contains 13 residues. Germline V gene data show CDR1 as MNHEY and CDR2 as SVGAGI. The CDR3 bases are TGTGCCAGCGGGGATCCCGGGGTTGGAAAGCAGTACTTC. Translating gives CASGDPGVGKQYF.

This chain links TRBV7-2 with TRBJ2-7, with D tentatively TRBD1 (5 bases). Per germline, CDR1 SGHTA and CDR2 FQGNSA. V was shortened by 3 bases and J by 3 bases, with 24 bases between the two germline ends. The CDR3 is 18 residues long. CDR3 bases: TGTGCCAGCAGCTTTAGGACAAGCCTGGGGCCCTCCTACTACGAGCAGTACTTC. Translating gives CASSFRTSLGPSYYEQYF.

V gene TRBV4-2 combines with J gene TRBJ2-2; the D gene is possibly TRBD1 (5 bases). Germline-derived CDR1 and CDR2 are LGHNA and YNFKEQ. V was pared by 4 bases and J by 5 bases, with 11 bases between. The CDR3 is made up of 14 amino acids. The CDR3 DNA reads TGTGCCAGCAGCCGTGCTAGGGGTACCGGGGAGCTGTTTTTT. It is translated as CASSRARGTGELFF.

The chain joins TRBV10-3 to TRBJ2-2; 8 positions agree with TRBD2. V was clipped by 11 bases and J by 4 bases; unmatched bases: 12. In germline, CDR1 is ENHRY, CDR2 SYGVKD. This CDR3 spans 15 amino acids. CDR3 region: CAAAPYGGATGELFF. DNA for the CDR3: TGTGCCGCCGCCCCATACGGGGGGGCCACCGGGGAGCTGTTTTTT.

The sample holds a few counts of this clone. The V gene is TRBV7-2, the J gene TRBJ2-3; TRBD1 aligns across 7 bases. Per the germline V gene, CDR1 is SGHTA and CDR2 is FQGNSA. The V segment lost 2 bases and the J segment 7 bases; nucleotides outside the gene matches: 12. The CDR3 runs 16 residues. The CDR3 bases are TGTGCCAGCAGCTTACCCAAAACGACAGGGACACATACGCAGTATTTT. This gives the protein CASSLPKTTGTHTQYF.

This rearrangement joins TRBV13 to TRBJ2-3, with 7 bases matching TRBD2. Germline CDR1 is PRHDT and CDR2 is FYEKMQ (reference sequence). The CDR3 runs 15 residues. Unmatched junction bases numbered 7, after V lost 5 bases and J lost 2 bases. DNA for the CDR3: TGTGCCAGCAGCCCGCCCGGGGGGACCACAGATACGCAGTATTTT. Its protein product is CASSPPGGTTDTQYF. Full variable domain (missing parts from reference TRBV13 and TRBJ2-3): AAGVIQSPRHLIKEKRETATLKCYPIPRHDTVYWYQQGPGQDPQFLISFYEKMQSDKGSIPDRFSAQQFSDYHSELNMSSLELGDSALYFCASSPPGGTTDTQYFGPGTRLTVL.

The chain has TRBV18 and TRBJ2-5; 8 bases agree with TRBD2. The CDR3 covers 13 residues. Trimming took 6 bases from V and 5 from J; bases not matched to a gene: 5. CDR1 KGHSH and CDR2 LQKENI come from the germline V gene. CDR3 DNA sequence: TGTGCCAGCTCGCCGGGACTAGACGAGACCCAGTACTTC. Protein product: CASSPGLDETQYF.